The T cell receptor (beta chain) under discussion was sequenced for a study of a mutant IDH1 vaccine in newly diagnosed glioma. Looking at the study overall: Patients arrived already treated with radiotherapy, temozolomide, or both, most having had both.

This CDR3 spans 11 amino acids. Trimming cost V 6 bases and J 0 bases, with 4 bases left between them. From germline, CDR1 is SQVTM and CDR2 ANQGSEA. Regarding time point: baseline, week 1 (first vaccination visit). Treatment described: pre-vaccination baseline after standard-of-care therapy. This table comes from immunoSEQ multiplex PCR, and its TCRdb copy is limited to in-frame clones, with some not included. The repertoire has about 36,000 clones, 92% of them found once; the top ten carry about 18%. The specimen comprised PBMCs, sampled from a glioma patient treated with radiotherapy, temozolomide or both. The TCR sequence derives from a man aged 18 to 35 with glioma. This sequence joins TRBV29-1 and TRBJ2-3; D is unclear. The CDR3 here is CSVGSTDTQYF. CDR3 DNA sequence: TGCAGCGTGGGTAGCACAGATACGCAGTATTTT.